Each of the 28 T cell receptor beta chains below was sequenced from the same sample in a study of T cell repertoires in cytomegalovirus infection. A single record per CDR3 protein comes from TCRdb applying MiXCR to the reads. Found here are over 120,000 distinct CDR3 sequences, more than 30% of them singletons; the top ten hold around half. Their antigens are not known. The sequencing here drew on CD8+ T cells from cultured PBMCs, taken from culture after CMV antigen stimulation. The receptors come from a human donor in good health (CMV status not recorded). Some clones in this sample may be carry-over from other donors' samples.

This clonotype was picked up a small number of times. This chain uses TRBV12-3 or TRBV12-4 with TRBJ2-3; D unclear. The V end lost 6 bases, the J end lost 3 bases, and 4 bases lay between the germline ends. CDR3 size: 11 residues. The CDR3 DNA sequence: TGTGCCAGCAGAGAGACAGATACGCAGTATTTT. Its translation: CASRETDTQYF.

This chain links TRBV7-9 with TRBJ2-3; the D is unclear. The CDR3 runs to 14 residues. Trimming pared 1 base from V and 4 bases from J, leaving 9 bases between. Germline V lookup: CDR1 SEHNR, CDR2 FQNEAQ (reference sequence). Here the CDR3 reads CASSLVLVPDTQYF. CDR3 bases: TGTGCCAGCAGCTTAGTCCTAGTCCCAGATACGCAGTATTTT.

This clonotype has only a few counts. The chain has TRBV4-1 and TRBJ1-3; D uncertain. CDR1 is MGHRA, CDR2 YSYEKL, per germline. The V end was cut by 3 bases, the J end by 4 bases, with 7 bases between. There are 13 residues in the CDR3. CDR3 amino acids: CASSQNPGNTIYF. CDR3 nucleotides: TGCGCCAGCAGCCAGAACCCCGGAAACACCATATATTTT.

This clonotype was observed a handful of times. This chain connects TRBV15 to TRBJ1-5, with a possible D match to TRBD1 (5 bases). The CDR3 totals 15 residues. Trimming cost V 0 bases and J 4 bases, with 10 bases left between them. The germline CDR1 and CDR2 sequences are LNHNV and YYDKDF (reference sequence). For the CDR3, the DNA is TGTGCCACCAGCAGAGATCAGGGACCTAATCAGCCCCAGCATTTT. Translation: CATSRDQGPNQPQHF.

There are a few counts of this clonotype. V and J are TRBV19 and TRBJ1-1; TRBD1 matches at 8 bases. The CDR3 totals 15 residues. V gave up 5 bases and J gave up 6 bases; unmatched junction bases: 11. The germline CDR1 and CDR2 sequences are LNHDA and SQIVND (reference sequence). CDR3 protein: CASSQATGALAEAFF. As DNA, the CDR3 is TGTGCCAGTAGTCAAGCGACAGGGGCGTTAGCTGAAGCTTTCTTT.

In DNA, the CDR3 is TGTGCCAGCAGCATAGCGGGGGCTGGCGAGCAGTACTTC. Translation: CASSIAGAGEQYF. This chain joins TRBV5-6 and TRBJ2-7; 9 nucleotides agree with TRBD2. In germline, CDR1 is SGHDT, CDR2 YYEEEE. The J segment lost 6 bases and the V segment lost 4 bases, leaving 5 bases of the junction unmatched. The CDR3 is made up of 13 amino acids.

The chain uses TRBV7-6 and TRBJ1-1; 9 nucleotides align to TRBD1. V gave up 4 bases and J gave up 6 bases; unmatched junction bases: 6. The germline V gene encodes CDR1 SGHVS and CDR2 FNYEAQ. CDR3 length: 14 residues. The CDR3 loop reads CASSSGTGTSEAFF. The CDR3, as DNA: TGTGCCAGCAGCTCCGGGACAGGGACCTCTGAAGCTTTCTTT.

This clonotype occurred many times. CDR3 nucleotides: TGTGCCAGTATGGGGGGCGCGTCCTACAATGAGCAGTTCTTC. Its protein is CASMGGASYNEQFF. The V gene is TRBV19, the J gene TRBJ2-1; D tentatively reads TRBD1 or TRBD2 (6 bases each). The CDR3 runs 14 residues. Trimming pared 7 bases from V and 1 base from J, leaving 11 bases between. Germline loops: CDR1 LNHDA, CDR2 SQIVND (reference sequence).

In its sample, this clonotype was seen a few times. The chain links TRBV20-1 to TRBJ2-3; 7 bases fit TRBD1. Germline CDR1 is DFQATT and CDR2 is SNEGSKA (reference sequence). The J segment lost 0 bases and the V segment lost 6 bases, leaving 9 bases of the junction unmatched. The CDR3 is 15 amino acids. The CDR3 nucleotides are TGCAGTGCCGCCCTGAGGGGGCTGAGCACAGATACGCAGTATTTT. Translated, it gives CSAALRGLSTDTQYF.

J is TRBJ2-1 and V is TRBV5-1, with 10 bases fitting TRBD2. The V gene's germline CDR1 is SGHRS and CDR2 YFSETQ. With 0 bases clipped from V and 3 bases from J, the junction kept 12 bases outside the gene matches. CDR3 length: 19 residues. The DNA for the CDR3 is TGCGCCAGCAGCTTGGAACTAGCGGGAATCCCAATACGCTACAATGAGCAGTTCTTC. This codes for CASSLELAGIPIRYNEQFF.

This clonotype came up a few times. The CDR3 DNA follows: TGTGCCAGCCTTGGGAGGCTAGGGGAGGGCTATGGCTACACCTTC. As protein: CASLGRLGEGYGYTF. The rearrangement joins TRBV27 to TRBJ1-2, with D perhaps TRBD1 (5 bases). Per the germline V gene, CDR1 is MNHEY and CDR2 is SMNVEV (reference sequence). V was clipped by 8 bases and J by 4 bases, with 20 bases between them. This CDR3 is built from 15 residues.

In DNA, the CDR3 is TGTGCCAGCAGCTATGGGACTAGCGGCTACGAGCAGTACTTC. Its translation: CASSYGTSGYEQYF. J is TRBJ2-7 and V is TRBV7-8; 11 nucleotides agree with TRBD2. CDR1 is SGHVS and CDR2 is FQNEAQ in the germline V gene. The trim removed 4 bases at V and 3 bases at J, leaving 2 bases unmatched. The CDR3 length is 14 residues.

This chain uses TRBV5-4 with TRBJ2-7; the match to TRBD1 covers 7 bases. This CDR3 contains 14 residues. J was trimmed by 0 bases and V by 7 bases; bases with no gene match: 7. Germline V gives CDR1 SGHNT, CDR2 YYREEE (reference sequence). CDR3 in amino acids: CASGDRDSSYEQYF. As DNA, the CDR3 is TGTGCCAGCGGCGACAGGGACAGCTCCTACGAGCAGTACTTC.

This clonotype was recorded a few times. V and J are TRBV6-1 and TRBJ2-1; 11 nucleotides agree with TRBD2. In germline, CDR1 is MNHNS, CDR2 SASEGT. The CDR3 contains 16 residues. Losses at the gene ends were 4 bases for V and 2 bases for J; bases not matched to a gene: 4. CDR3 residues: CASSGPGLAAYNEQFF. As DNA, the CDR3 is TGTGCCAGCAGTGGCCCGGGACTAGCGGCCTACAATGAGCAGTTCTTC.

This clonotype was seen a handful of times. The chain joins TRBV12-3 or TRBV12-4 to TRBJ1-1, with TRBD1 as a possible D gene (6 bases). Trimming stripped 6 bases from V and 0 bases from J, with 14 bases between. The CDR3 totals 15 residues. The CDR3: CASSPGRGMNTEAFF. The DNA for the CDR3 is TGTGCCAGCAGCCCCGGGAGGGGGATGAACACTGAAGCTTTCTTT.

V usage is TRBV4-1 and J usage is TRBJ1-4; the D gene is possibly TRBD1 (5 bases). The CDR3 has 16 amino acids. Trimming removed 4 bases at V and 2 bases at J, with 14 bases between. The V gene's germline CDR1 is MGHRA and CDR2 YSYEKL. The CDR3 bases are TGCGCCAGCAGCCTTCACTCCAGGGCGACTAATGAAAAACTGTTTTTT. The encoded protein is CASSLHSRATNEKLFF.

This clonotype was found many times. V usage is TRBV29-1 and J usage is TRBJ2-2; D is perhaps TRBD2 (5 bases). The V and J ends lost 0 bases and 4 bases respectively, with 15 bases between them. This CDR3 comprises 16 residues. Germline-derived CDR1 and CDR2 are SQVTM and ANQGSEA. The CDR3 DNA follows: TGCAGCGTTGAAGAATTTGCCCCTGGGAGCACCGGGGAGCTGTTTTTT. It is translated as CSVEEFAPGSTGELFF.

The table lists this clonotype with a few counts. The chain combines TRBV20-1 with TRBJ2-3; TRBD1 agrees at 10 bases. With 3 bases clipped from V and 0 bases from J, the junction kept 3 bases outside the gene matches. The CDR3 length is 15 residues. Looked up from germline, CDR1 is DFQATT and CDR2 is SNEGSKA (reference sequence). The CDR3 bases are TGCAGTGCTAGCCCGGGACAGGGGAGCACAGATACGCAGTATTTT. Encoded protein: CSASPGQGSTDTQYF.

This clonotype was picked up a small number of times. This chain uses TRBV15 with TRBJ2-7; D is possibly TRBD1 (6 bases). The CDR3 loop spans 17 amino acids. Germline assignment: CDR1 LNHNV and CDR2 YYDKDF (reference sequence). Between the trimmed V and J ends, which lost 0 bases and 0 bases, there was a span of 15 bases. CDR3 amino acids: CATSRDRNRASSYEQYF. DNA of the CDR3: TGTGCCACCAGCAGAGATCGCAACAGGGCTAGCTCCTACGAGCAGTACTTC.

This clonotype was observed a few times. CDR3 in amino acids: CASSLDPGSYNEQFF. The CDR3, as DNA: TGTGCCAGCAGCTTAGACCCCGGGTCCTACAATGAGCAGTTCTTC. The chain carries TRBV11-2 and TRBJ2-1, with unresolved D. The CDR3 has 15 amino acids. V shed 0 bases and J shed 1 base, with 7 bases lying between them. The germline gives CDR1 SGHAT, CDR2 FQNNGV. The full variable domain, rest sourced from reference TRBV11-2 and TRBJ2-1, is EAGVAQSPRYKIIEKRQSVAFWCNPISGHATLYWYQQILGQGPKLLIQFQNNGVVDDSQLPKDRFSAERLKGVDSTLKIQPAKLEDSAVYLCASSLDPGSYNEQFFGPGTRLTVL.

The V call is TRBV4-1, the J call TRBJ1-2; no definite D call. V lost 2 bases and J 3 bases, leaving 10 bases between the germline ends. Looked up from germline, CDR1 is MGHRA and CDR2 is YSYEKL. The CDR3 consists of 14 residues. In nucleotides, the CDR3 is TGCGCCAGCAGCCAACCAGGCTGGGACTATGGCTACACCTTC. Translating it yields CASSQPGWDYGYTF.

This clonotype has more than one count but fewer than ten. The chain employs TRBV4-1 and TRBJ2-1; no clear D. CDR1 and CDR2 from the germline V gene are MGHRA and YSYEKL. The CDR3 sequence is 14 residues long. Trimming cost V 0 bases and J 7 bases, with 10 bases left between them. The DNA of the CDR3 is TGCGCCAGCAGCCAAGAGAGAATGGGAAATGAGCAGTTCTTC. Protein product: CASSQERMGNEQFF.

This clonotype was seen just once. This chain joins TRBV19 and TRBJ1-1; tentatively, D is TRBD1 (5 bases). Deletions cut 3 bases from V and 4 bases from J, with 12 bases between. Germline values: CDR1 LNHDA, CDR2 SQIVND (reference sequence). CDR3 size: 14 residues. CDR3 nucleotide sequence: TGTGCCAGTAGTATCTCAGGGCGGATCACTGAAGCTTTCTTT. It yields the protein CASSISGRITEAFF.

As DNA, the CDR3 is TGTGCCACCAGTGACCGCCACCAAGAGACCCAGTACTTC. It yields the protein CATSDRHQETQYF. The genes are TRBV24-1 and TRBJ2-5; D not resolved. Trimming pared 4 bases from V and 0 bases from J, leaving 5 bases between. CDR3 length: 13 amino acids. The V gene's germline CDR1 is KGHDR and CDR2 SFDVKD.

This rearrangement joins TRBV29-1 to TRBJ1-2; tentatively, D is TRBD1 (5 bases). Germline CDR1 and CDR2: SQVTM and ANQGSEA. The germline V and J ends were trimmed by 6 bases and 2 bases, with 7 bases remaining between them. The CDR3 covers 11 residues. The CDR3 loop reads CSVGENYGYTF. Here the CDR3 DNA reads TGCAGCGTGGGGGAGAACTATGGCTACACCTTC. The variable domain in full, completed from reference TRBV29-1 and TRBJ1-2, reads SAVISQKPSRDICQRGTSLTIQCQVDSQVTMMFWYRQQPGQSLTLIATANQGSEATYESGFVIDKFPISRPNLTFSTLTVSNMSPEDSSIYLCSVGENYGYTFGSGTRLTVV.

This clonotype was detected only a few times. The chain is built from TRBV13 and TRBJ1-3; TRBD1 matches 8 bases. In germline, CDR1 is PRHDT, CDR2 FYEKMQ (reference sequence). V gave up 5 bases and J gave up 0 bases; unmatched junction bases: 3. This CDR3 is built from 15 residues. CDR3 nucleotides: TGTGCCAGCAGCCCCGGGACAGGCTCTGGAAACACCATATATTTT. This translates into CASSPGTGSGNTIYF.

The V call is TRBV5-1, the J call TRBJ2-5; 13 bases are shared with TRBD2. CDR1 is SGHRS, CDR2 YFSETQ, per germline. CDR3 length: 16 residues. With V trimmed by 4 bases and J by 5 bases, 8 bases remained unmatched. The CDR3 loop is CASSRGLAGLGETQYF. CDR3 DNA sequence: TGCGCCAGCAGCAGGGGACTAGCGGGGCTGGGGGAGACCCAGTACTTC.

This chain connects TRBV6-5 to TRBJ1-2; D is undetermined. Looked up from germline, CDR1 is MNHEY and CDR2 is SVGAGI. The CDR3 runs 19 residues. Trimming removed 0 bases from V and 7 bases from J, with 27 bases in between. The CDR3, as DNA: TGTGCCAGCAGTTACTCTTGGGGTTCAGAAGTAACCTACTTTCGTGGCTACACCTTC. This sequence encodes CASSYSWGSEVTYFRGYTF.